This T cell receptor (beta chain) stems from a study of cytomegalovirus exposure and HLA in healthy donors. Study-wide results and caveats: Per published reports, the classifier diagnosed cytomegalovirus status with high specificity and sensitivity.

Each of the donors was a healthy bone marrow donor. This clone appeared a single time. What it recognizes is unknown. The PCR ran on 60 Vbeta and 13 Jbeta primers. Using immunoSEQ multiplex PCR, the repertoire was profiled, and TCRdb retains in-frame clones only, with some absent. The table shows fewer than 200,000 clones, with about 85% occurring only once. Per the germline V gene, CDR1 is KGHSH and CDR2 is LQKENI. V dropped 2 bases and J dropped 6 bases, with 19 bases sitting between them. The CDR3 is made up of 16 amino acids. The sample consisted of PBMCs. This sequence joins TRBV18 and TRBJ1-2, with unresolved D. The TCR comes from a man aged 25 to 40 in good health and CMV-seropositive. The CDR3 DNA follows: TGTGCCAGCTCACCAGGGCCTAACGCTCCCGCGAATGGCTACACCTTC. Its protein is CASSPGPNAPANGYTF.